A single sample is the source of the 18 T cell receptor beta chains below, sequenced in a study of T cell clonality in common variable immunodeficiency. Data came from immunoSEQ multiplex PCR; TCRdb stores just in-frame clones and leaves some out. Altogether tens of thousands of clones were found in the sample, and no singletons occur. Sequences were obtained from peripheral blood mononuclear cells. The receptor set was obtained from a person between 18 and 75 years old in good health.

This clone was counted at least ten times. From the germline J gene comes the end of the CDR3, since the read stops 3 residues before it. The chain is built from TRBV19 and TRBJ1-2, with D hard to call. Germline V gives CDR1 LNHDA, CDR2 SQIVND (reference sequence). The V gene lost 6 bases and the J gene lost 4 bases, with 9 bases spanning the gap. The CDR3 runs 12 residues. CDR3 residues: CASSRQAYGYTF. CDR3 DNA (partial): TGTGCCAGTAGCCGACAAGCCTATGGC.

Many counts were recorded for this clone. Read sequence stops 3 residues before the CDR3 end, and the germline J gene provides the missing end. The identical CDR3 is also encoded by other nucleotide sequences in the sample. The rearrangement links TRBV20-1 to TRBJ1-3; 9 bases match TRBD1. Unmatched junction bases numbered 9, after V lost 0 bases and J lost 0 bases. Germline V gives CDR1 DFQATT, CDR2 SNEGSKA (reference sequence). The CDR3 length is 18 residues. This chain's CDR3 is CSARDETGGRSSGNTIYF. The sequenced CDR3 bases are TGCAGTGCTAGAGACGAAACAGGGGGCCGAAGCTCTGGAAACACC.

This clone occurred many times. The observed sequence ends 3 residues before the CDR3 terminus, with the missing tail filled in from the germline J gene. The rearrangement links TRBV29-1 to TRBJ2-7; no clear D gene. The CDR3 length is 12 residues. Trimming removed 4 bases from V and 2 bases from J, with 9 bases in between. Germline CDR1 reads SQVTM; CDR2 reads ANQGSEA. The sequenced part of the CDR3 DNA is TGCAGCGTTGTAAAGGGTCCCTACGAG. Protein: CSVVKGPYE. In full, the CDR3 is CSVVKGPYEQYF.

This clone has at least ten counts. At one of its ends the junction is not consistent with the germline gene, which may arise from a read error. CDR3 sequence: CASSQDLLAGRTGELFF. The DNA read from the CDR3 is TGCGCCAGCAGCCAAGATTTGTTAGCGGGGCGCACCGGGGAG. V is TRBV4-2 and J is TRBJ2-2; 8 nucleotides line up with TRBD2. The read stops 3 residues short of the end of the CDR3; the missing end is completed from the germline J gene. This CDR3 is 17 amino acids long. Germline lookup yields CDR1 LGHNA and CDR2 YNFKEQ.

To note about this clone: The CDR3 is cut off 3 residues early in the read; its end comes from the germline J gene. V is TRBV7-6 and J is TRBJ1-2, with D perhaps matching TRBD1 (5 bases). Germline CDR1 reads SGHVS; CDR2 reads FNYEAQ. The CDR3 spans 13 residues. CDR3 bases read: TGTGCCAGCAGCCCTGGGACTAACTACGAC. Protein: CASSPGTNYD. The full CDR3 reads CASSPGTNYDYTF.

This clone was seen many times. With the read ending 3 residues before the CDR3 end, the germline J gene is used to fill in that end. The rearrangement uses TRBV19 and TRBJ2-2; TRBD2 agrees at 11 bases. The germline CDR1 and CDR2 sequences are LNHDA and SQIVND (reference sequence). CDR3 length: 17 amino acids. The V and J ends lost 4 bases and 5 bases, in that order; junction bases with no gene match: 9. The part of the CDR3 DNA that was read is TGTGCCAGTAGTAACGCTTGGGGACTAGCGGCGACCGGGGAG. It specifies CASSNAWGLAATGE. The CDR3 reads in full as CASSNAWGLAATGELFF.

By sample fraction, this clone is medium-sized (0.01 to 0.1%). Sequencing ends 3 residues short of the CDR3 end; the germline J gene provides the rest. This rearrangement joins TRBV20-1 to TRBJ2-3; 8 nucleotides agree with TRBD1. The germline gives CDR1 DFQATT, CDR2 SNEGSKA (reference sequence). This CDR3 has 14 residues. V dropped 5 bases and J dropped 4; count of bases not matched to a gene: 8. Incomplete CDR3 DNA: TGCAGTGCTCCTTGGACAGGGCGCCCAGATACG. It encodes CSAPWTGRPDT. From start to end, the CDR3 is CSAPWTGRPDTQYF.

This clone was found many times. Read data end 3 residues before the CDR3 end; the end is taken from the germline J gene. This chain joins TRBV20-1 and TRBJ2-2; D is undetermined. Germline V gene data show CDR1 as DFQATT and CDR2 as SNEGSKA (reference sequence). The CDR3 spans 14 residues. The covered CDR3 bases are TGCAGTGCTAGAGTCAACAGCTATAATTCACCG. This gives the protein CSARVNSYNSP. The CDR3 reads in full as CSARVNSYNSPLFF.

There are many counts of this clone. The chain's CDR3 is CASSQGQGNTIYF. The covered CDR3 bases are TGTGCCAGCAGCCAGGGACAGGGGAACACC. V and J are TRBV4-2 and TRBJ1-3; 10 bases are a match to TRBD1. The CDR3 end is not reached by the read, which stops 3 residues before it; the germline J gene fills it in. With 3 bases clipped from V and 7 bases from J, the junction kept 0 bases outside the gene matches. CDR3 size: 13 residues. Germline CDR1 is LGHNA and CDR2 is YNFKEQ.

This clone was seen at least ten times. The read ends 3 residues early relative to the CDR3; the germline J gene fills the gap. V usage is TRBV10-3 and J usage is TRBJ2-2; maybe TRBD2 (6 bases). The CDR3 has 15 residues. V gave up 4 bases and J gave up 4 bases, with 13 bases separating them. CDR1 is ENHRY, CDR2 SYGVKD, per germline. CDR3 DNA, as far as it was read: TGTGCCATCAGTGCCCGGGGGAGCCCCACCGGGGAG. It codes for CAISARGSPTGE. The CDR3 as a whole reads CAISARGSPTGELFF.

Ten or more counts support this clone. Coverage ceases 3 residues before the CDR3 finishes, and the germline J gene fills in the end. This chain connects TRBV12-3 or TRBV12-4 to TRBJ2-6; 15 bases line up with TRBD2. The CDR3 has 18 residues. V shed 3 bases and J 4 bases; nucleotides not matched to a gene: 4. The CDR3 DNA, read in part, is TGTGCCAGCAGTTTTGGGACTAGCGGGAGGATGGGGGCCAACGTC. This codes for CASSFGTSGRMGANV. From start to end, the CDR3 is CASSFGTSGRMGANVLTF.

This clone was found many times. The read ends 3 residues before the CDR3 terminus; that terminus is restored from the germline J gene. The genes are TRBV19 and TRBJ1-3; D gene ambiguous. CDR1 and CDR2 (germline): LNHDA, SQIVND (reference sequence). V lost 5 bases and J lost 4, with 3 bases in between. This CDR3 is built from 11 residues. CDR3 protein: CASSLGNTIYF. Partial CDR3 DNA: TGTGCCAGTAGTCTGGGAAACACC.

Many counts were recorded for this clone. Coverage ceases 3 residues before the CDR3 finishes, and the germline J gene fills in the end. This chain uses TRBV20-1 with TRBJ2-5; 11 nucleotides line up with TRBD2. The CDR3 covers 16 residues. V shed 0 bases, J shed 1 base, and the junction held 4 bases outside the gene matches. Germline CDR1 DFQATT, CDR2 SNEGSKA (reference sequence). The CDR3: CSARDGTSGPQETQYF. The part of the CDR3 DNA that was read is TGCAGTGCTAGAGATGGGACTAGCGGACCCCAAGAGACC.

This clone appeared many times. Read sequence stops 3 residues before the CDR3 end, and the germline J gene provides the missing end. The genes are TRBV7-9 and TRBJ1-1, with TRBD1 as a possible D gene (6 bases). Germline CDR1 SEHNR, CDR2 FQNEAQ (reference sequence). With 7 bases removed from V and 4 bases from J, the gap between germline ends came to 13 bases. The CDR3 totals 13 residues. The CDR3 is CASTMDSITEAFF. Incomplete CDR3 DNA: TGTGCCAGCACGATGGACAGCATCACTGAA.

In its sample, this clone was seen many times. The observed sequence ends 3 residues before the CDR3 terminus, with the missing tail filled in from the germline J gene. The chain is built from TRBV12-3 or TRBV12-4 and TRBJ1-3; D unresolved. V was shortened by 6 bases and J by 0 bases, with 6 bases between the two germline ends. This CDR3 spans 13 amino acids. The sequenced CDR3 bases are TGTGCCAGCAGCTCACTCTCTGGAAACACC. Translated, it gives CASSSLSGNT. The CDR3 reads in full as CASSSLSGNTIYF.

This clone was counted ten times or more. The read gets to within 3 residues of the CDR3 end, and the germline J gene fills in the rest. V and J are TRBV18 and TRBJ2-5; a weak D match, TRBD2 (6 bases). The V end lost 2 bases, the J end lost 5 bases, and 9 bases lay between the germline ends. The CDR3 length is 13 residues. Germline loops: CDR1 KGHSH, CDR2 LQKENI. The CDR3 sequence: CASSPGGDETQYF. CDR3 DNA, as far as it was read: TGTGCCAGCTCACCAGGCGGGGATGAGACC.

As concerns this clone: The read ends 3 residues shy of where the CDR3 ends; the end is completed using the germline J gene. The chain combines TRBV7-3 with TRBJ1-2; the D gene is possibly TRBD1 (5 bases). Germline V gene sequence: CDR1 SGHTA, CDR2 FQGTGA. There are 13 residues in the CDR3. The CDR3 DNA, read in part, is TGTGCCAGCAGCTCATCGGGGGGAGATACC. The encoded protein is CASSSSGGDT. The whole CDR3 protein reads CASSSSGGDTYTF.

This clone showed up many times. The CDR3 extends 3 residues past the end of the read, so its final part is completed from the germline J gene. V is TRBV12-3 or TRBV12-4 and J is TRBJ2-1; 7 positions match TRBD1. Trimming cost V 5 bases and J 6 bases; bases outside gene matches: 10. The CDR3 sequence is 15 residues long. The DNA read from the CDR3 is TGTGCCAGCAGTCGCCGGGACAGCCGGGGCAATGAG. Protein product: CASSRRDSRGNE. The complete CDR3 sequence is CASSRRDSRGNEQFF.